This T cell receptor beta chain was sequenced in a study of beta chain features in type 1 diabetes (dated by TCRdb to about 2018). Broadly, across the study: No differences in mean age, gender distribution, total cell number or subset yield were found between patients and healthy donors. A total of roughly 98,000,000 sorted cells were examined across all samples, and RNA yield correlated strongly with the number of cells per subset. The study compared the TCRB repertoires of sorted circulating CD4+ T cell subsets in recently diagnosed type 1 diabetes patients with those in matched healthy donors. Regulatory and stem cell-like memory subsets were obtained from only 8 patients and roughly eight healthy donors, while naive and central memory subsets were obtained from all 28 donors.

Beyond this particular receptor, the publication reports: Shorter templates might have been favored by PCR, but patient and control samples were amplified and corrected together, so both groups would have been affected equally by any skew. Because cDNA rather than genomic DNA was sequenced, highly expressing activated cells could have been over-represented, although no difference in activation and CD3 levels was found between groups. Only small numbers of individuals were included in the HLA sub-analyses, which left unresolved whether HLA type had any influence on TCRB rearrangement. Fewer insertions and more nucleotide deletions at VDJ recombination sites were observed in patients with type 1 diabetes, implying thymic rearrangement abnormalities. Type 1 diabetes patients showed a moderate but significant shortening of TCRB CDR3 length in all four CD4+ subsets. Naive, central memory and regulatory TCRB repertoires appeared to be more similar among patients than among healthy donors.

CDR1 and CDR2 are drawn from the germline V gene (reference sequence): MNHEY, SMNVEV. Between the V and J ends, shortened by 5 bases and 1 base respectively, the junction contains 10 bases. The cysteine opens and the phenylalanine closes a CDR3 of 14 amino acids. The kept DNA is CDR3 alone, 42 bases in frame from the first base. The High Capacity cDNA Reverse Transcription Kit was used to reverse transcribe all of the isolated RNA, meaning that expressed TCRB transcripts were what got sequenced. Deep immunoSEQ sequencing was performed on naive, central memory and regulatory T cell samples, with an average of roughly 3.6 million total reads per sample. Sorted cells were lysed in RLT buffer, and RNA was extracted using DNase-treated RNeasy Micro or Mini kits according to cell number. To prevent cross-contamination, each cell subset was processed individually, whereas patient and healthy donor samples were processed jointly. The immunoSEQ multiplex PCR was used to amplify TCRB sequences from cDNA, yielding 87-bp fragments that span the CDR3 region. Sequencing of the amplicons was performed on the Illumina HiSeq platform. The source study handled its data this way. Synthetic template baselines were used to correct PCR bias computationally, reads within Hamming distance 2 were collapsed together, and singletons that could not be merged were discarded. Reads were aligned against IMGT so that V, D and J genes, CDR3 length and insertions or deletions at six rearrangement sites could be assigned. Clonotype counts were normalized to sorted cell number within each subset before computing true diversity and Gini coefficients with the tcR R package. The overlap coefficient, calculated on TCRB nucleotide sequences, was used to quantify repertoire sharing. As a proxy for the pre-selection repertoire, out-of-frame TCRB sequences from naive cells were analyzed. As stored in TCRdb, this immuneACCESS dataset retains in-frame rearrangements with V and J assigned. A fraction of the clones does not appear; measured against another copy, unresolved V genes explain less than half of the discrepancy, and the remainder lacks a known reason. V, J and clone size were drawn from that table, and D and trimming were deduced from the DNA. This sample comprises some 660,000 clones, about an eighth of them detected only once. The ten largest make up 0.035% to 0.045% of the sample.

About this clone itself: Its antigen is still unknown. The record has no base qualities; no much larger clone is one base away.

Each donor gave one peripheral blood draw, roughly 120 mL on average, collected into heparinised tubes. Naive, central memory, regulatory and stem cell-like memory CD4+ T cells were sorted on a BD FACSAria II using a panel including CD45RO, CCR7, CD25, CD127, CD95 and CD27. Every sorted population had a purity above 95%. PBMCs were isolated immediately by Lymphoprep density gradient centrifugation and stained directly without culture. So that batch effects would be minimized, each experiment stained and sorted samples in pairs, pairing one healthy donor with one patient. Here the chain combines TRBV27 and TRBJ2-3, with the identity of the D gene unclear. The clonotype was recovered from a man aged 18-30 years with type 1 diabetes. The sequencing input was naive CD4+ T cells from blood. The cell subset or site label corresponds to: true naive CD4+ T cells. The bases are TGTGCCAGCAGTCGCCCGGGTGGCACAGATACGCAGTATTTT. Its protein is CASSRPGGTDTQYF.